The 11 T cell receptor beta chains below all came from one sample that was sequenced in a study of graft-versus-host responses after intestinal transplantation. Assay used: immunoSEQ multiplex PCR; TCRdb lists only in-frame clones, some missing. Of around 71,000 clones in the sample, around nine tenths were seen once. The specimen comprised bone marrow, sampled 700 to 850 days after intestinal transplantation. The receptors were gathered from a human patient who received an intestinal transplant, so some T cells may come from the graft donor.

The chain employs TRBV30 and TRBJ2-7; the D is unclear. The germline V gene encodes CDR1 GTSNPN and CDR2 SVGIG (reference sequence). This CDR3 spans 11 amino acids. The germline V and J ends were trimmed by 5 bases and 1 base, with 6 bases remaining between them. The CDR3 DNA sequence: TGTGCCTGGGCAGGATCCTACGAGCAGTACTTC. Amino acids: CAWAGSYEQYF.

This chain uses TRBV11-2 with TRBJ2-5; D is uncertain. Trimming took 0 bases from V and 5 from J, leaving 7 bases between them. CDR3 size: 13 residues. The germline gives CDR1 SGHAT, CDR2 FQNNGV. The CDR3 is CASSLEGGETQYF. The CDR3 region has the DNA TGTGCCAGCAGCTTAGAGGGTGGGGAGACCCAGTACTTC. The full variable domain, its missing parts supplied by reference TRBV11-2 and TRBJ2-5, is EAGVAQSPRYKIIEKRQSVAFWCNPISGHATLYWYQQILGQGPKLLIQFQNNGVVDDSQLPKDRFSAERLKGVDSTLKIQPAKLEDSAVYLCASSLEGGETQYFGPGTRLLVL.

The chain uses TRBV6-5 and TRBJ2-5; D is uncertain. The CDR3 has 13 residues. Germline V gene data show CDR1 as MNHEY and CDR2 as SVGAGI. Trimming stripped 2 bases from V and 2 bases from J, with 6 bases between. Here the CDR3 reads CASSYRSQETQYF. As DNA, the CDR3 is TGTGCCAGCAGTTACAGGAGTCAAGAGACCCAGTACTTC.

V gene TRBV19 combines with J gene TRBJ1-1; D is unclear. Trimming removed 6 bases at V and 5 bases at J, with 10 bases between. From germline, CDR1 is LNHDA and CDR2 SQIVND (reference sequence). There are 12 residues in the CDR3. The CDR3 bases are TGTGCCAGTAGAGAATTGGGGACTGAAGCTTTCTTT. This translates into CASRELGTEAFF.

CDR3 DNA: TGCGCCAGCAGCCTGGGACTAGCGGCTACCTACGAGCAGTACTTC. The encoded protein is CASSLGLAATYEQYF. V and J are TRBV5-1 and TRBJ2-7; 11 bases match TRBD2. The length of the CDR3 is 15 residues. The germline CDR1 and CDR2 sequences are SGHRS and YFSETQ. The J segment lost 2 bases and the V segment lost 4 bases, leaving 5 bases of the junction unmatched.

The chain couples TRBV29-1 to TRBJ2-7; TRBD1 agrees at 8 bases. Germline values: CDR1 SQVTM, CDR2 ANQGSEA. Trimming removed 2 bases from V and 0 bases from J; junction bases left unmatched: 3. The length of the CDR3 is 14 residues. CDR3 DNA sequence: TGCAGCGTTGAAAAGGGACAGGACTCCTACGAGCAGTACTTC. It codes for CSVEKGQDSYEQYF.

V and J are TRBV13 and TRBJ1-1; 10 positions match TRBD1. The germline V gene encodes CDR1 PRHDT and CDR2 FYEKMQ (reference sequence). The CDR3 has 14 amino acids. Trimming cost V 5 bases and J 11 bases; bases outside gene matches: 11. DNA of the CDR3: TGTGCCAGCAGCGCGGGACAGGGGCTCCGGACGGCTTTCTTT. Amino acids: CASSAGQGLRTAFF.

The gene calls are TRBV2 and TRBJ1-3; D is unclear. Trimming pared 7 bases from V and 1 base from J, leaving 11 bases between. The CDR3 is 14 amino acids. Germline V CDR1 and CDR2: SNHLY, FYNNEI. The CDR3, as DNA: TGTGCCAGCACCCAGGAGGGTTCTGGAAACACCATATATTTT. It encodes CASTQEGSGNTIYF.

The V call is TRBV28, the J call TRBJ2-7, with 11 positions matching TRBD2. The germline V gene has CDR1 MDHEN and CDR2 SYDVKM. The CDR3 loop spans 13 amino acids. J was trimmed by 3 bases and V by 8 bases; bases with no gene match: 3. CDR3 DNA sequence: TGTGCCAGCGGTAGCGGGAGGGTCTACGAGCAGTACTTC. Its translation: CASGSGRVYEQYF.

This sequence joins TRBV30 and TRBJ2-5, with a possible D match to TRBD2 (6 bases). The DNA end is a closer match to TRBJ2-7, so the J assignment may be wrong. The germline V gene encodes CDR1 GTSNPN and CDR2 SVGIG (reference sequence). This CDR3 has 15 residues. CDR3 residues: CAWSALGQEGYEQYF. CDR3 nucleotide sequence: TGTGCCTGGAGTGCCCTGGGCCAGGAGGGCTACGAGCAGTACTTC.

This sequence joins TRBV13 and TRBJ2-1; D is undetermined. The V end lost 4 bases, the J end lost 9 bases, and 13 bases lay between the germline ends. The CDR3 covers 13 residues. From germline, CDR1 is PRHDT and CDR2 FYEKMQ (reference sequence). The CDR3 here is CASSSVRSREQFF. CDR3 sequence (DNA): TGTGCCAGCAGCTCGGTCAGGAGTCGTGAGCAGTTCTTC.